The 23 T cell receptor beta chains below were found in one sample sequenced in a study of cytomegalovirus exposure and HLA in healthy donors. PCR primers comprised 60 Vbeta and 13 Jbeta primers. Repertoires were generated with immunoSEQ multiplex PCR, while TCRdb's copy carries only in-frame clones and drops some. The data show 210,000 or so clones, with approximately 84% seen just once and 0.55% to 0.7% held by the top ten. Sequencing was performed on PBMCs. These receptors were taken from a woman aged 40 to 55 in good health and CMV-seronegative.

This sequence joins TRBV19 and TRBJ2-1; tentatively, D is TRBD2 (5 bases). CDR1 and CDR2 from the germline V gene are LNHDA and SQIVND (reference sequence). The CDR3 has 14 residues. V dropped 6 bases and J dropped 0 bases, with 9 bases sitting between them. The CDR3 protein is CASRLGSSYNEQFF. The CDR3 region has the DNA TGTGCCAGTAGACTGGGGAGCTCCTACAATGAGCAGTTCTTC.

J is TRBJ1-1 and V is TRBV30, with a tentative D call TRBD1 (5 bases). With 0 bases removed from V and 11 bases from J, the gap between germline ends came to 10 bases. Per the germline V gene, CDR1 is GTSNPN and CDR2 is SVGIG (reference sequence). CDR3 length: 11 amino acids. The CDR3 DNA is TGTGCCTGGAGTGTACAGGTCGAGGCTTTCTTT. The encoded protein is CAWSVQVEAFF.

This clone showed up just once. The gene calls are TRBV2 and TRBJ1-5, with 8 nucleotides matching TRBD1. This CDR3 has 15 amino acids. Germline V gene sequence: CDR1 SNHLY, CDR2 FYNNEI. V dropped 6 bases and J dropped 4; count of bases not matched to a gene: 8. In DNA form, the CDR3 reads TGTGCCAGCAGGCCTGACAGGGGCAGGAATCAGCCCCAGCATTTT. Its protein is CASRPDRGRNQPQHF.

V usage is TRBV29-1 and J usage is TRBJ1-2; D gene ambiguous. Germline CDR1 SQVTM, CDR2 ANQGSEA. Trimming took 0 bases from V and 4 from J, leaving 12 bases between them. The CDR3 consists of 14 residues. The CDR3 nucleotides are TGCAGCGTTGAAGATCTTGCGGGGTCCTATGGCTACACCTTC. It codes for CSVEDLAGSYGYTF.

The DNA for the CDR3 is TGTGCCAGCAGCTTAGCGCAGGGTATAGATACGCAGTATTTT. Translated: CASSLAQGIDTQYF. The rearrangement joins TRBV7-2 to TRBJ2-3, with a weak D call TRBD1 (5 bases). CDR3 length: 14 residues. The V end lost 0 bases, the J end lost 5 bases, and 9 bases lay between the germline ends. Germline lookup yields CDR1 SGHTA and CDR2 FQGNSA.

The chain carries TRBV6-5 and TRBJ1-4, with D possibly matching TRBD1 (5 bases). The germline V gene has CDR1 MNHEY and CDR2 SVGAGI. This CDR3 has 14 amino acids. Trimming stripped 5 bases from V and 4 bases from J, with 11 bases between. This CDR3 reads CASSLRQGNEKLFF. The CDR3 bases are TGTGCCAGCAGTCTTCGGCAGGGTAATGAAAAACTGTTTTTT.

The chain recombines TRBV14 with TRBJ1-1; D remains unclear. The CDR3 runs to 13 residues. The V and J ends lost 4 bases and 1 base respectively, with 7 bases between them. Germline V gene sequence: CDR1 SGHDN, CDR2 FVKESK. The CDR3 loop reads CASSPGTNTEAFF. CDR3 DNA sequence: TGTGCCAGCAGCCCGGGAACGAACACTGAAGCTTTCTTT.

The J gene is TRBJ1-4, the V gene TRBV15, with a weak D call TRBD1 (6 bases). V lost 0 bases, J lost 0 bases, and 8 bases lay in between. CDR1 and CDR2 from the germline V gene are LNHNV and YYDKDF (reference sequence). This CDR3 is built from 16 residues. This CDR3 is CATSREGGPTNEKLFF. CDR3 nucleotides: TGTGCCACCAGCAGAGAAGGGGGACCAACTAATGAAAAACTGTTTTTT.

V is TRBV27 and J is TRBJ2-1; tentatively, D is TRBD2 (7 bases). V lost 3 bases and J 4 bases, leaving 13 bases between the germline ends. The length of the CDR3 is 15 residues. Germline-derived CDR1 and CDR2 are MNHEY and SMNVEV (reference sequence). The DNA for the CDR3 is TGTGCCAGCAGTTTGGTTCGGGGGGCTTACAATGAGCAGTTCTTC. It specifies CASSLVRGAYNEQFF.

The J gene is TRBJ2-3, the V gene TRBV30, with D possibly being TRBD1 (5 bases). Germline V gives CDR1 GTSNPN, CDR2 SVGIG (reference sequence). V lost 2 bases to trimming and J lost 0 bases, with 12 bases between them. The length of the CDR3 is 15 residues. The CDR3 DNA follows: TGTGCCTGGAGTAGACAGTCCTCTAGCACAGATACGCAGTATTTT. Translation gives CAWSRQSSSTDTQYF.

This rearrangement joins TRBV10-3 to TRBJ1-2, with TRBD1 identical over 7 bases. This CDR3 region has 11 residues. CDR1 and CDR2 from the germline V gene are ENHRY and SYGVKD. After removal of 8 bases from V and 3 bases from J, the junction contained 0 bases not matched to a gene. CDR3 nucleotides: TGTGCCATCGGGACAGACTATGGCTACACCTTC. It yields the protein CAIGTDYGYTF.

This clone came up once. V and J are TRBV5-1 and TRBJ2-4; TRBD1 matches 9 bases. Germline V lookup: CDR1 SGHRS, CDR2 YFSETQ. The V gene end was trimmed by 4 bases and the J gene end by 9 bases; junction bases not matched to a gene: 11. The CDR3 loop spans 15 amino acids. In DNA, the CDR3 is TGCGCCAGCAGCCCGACCGGGACAGGGACGACCATTCAGTACTTC. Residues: CASSPTGTGTTIQYF.

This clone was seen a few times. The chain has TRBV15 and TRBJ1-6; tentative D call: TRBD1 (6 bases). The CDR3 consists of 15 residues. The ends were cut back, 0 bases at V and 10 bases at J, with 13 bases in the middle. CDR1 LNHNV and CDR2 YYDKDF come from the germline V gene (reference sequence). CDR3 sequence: CATSRDAGVGSPLHF. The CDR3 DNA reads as TGTGCCACCAGCAGAGATGCAGGGGTGGGATCACCCCTCCACTTT.

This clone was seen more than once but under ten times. In DNA form, the CDR3 reads TGTGCCAGCAGCCAAAGTCGGACAGGGCCCCAAGAGACCCAGTACTTC. Its protein is CASSQSRTGPQETQYF. The chain recombines TRBV4-2 with TRBJ2-5; 8 bases align to TRBD1. The CDR3 contains 16 residues. Trimming took 2 bases from V and 1 from J; bases not matched to a gene: 6. The V gene's germline CDR1 is LGHNA and CDR2 YNFKEQ.

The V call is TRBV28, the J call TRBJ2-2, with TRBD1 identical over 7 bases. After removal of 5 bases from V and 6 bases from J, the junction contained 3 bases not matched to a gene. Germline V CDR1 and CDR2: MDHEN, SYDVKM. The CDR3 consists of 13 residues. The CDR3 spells CASSRRGPGELFF. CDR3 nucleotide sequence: TGTGCCAGCAGTAGAAGGGGGCCCGGGGAGCTGTTTTTT.

The CDR3 protein is CASSLSHSYGYTF. CDR3 DNA: TGCGCCAGCAGCTTGAGTCACAGCTATGGCTACACCTTC. This rearrangement joins TRBV5-1 to TRBJ1-2; no reliable D call. Germline assignment: CDR1 SGHRS and CDR2 YFSETQ. CDR3 length: 13 amino acids. The V end lost 1 base, the J end lost 4 bases, and 8 bases lay between the germline ends. The variable domain in full, completed from reference TRBV5-1 and TRBJ1-2, reads KAGVTQTPRYLIKTRGQQVTLSCSPISGHRSVSWYQQTPGQGLQFLFEYFSETQRNKGNFPGRFSGRQFSNSRSEMNVSTLELGDSALYLCASSLSHSYGYTFGSGTRLTVV.

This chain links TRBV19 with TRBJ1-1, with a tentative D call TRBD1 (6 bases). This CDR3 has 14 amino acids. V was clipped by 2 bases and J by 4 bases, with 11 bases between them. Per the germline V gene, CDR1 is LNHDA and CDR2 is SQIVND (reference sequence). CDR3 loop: CASSIPVGGTEAFF. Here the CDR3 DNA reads TGTGCCAGTAGTATACCGGTAGGGGGCACTGAAGCTTTCTTT.

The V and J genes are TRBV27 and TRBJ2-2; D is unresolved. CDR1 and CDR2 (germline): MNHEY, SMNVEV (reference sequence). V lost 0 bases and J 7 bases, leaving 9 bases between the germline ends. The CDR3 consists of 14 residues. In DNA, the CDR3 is TGTGCCAGCAGTTTATCTCAGTCGGGCGGGGAGCTGTTTTTT. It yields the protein CASSLSQSGGELFF.

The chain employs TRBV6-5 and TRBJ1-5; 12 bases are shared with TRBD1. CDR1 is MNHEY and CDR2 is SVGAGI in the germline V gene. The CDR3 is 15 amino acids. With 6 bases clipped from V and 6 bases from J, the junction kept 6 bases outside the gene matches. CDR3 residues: CASSPGTGGGQPQHF. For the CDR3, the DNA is TGTGCCAGCAGCCCCGGGACAGGGGGCGGTCAGCCCCAGCATTTT.

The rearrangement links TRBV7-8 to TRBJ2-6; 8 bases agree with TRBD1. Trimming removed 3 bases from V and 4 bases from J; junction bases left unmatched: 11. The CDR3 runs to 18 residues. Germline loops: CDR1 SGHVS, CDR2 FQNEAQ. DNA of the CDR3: TGTGCCAGCAGCTTTTTCCTTCTGCAGGGGGCCGGGGCCAACGTCCTGACTTTC. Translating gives CASSFFLLQGAGANVLTF.

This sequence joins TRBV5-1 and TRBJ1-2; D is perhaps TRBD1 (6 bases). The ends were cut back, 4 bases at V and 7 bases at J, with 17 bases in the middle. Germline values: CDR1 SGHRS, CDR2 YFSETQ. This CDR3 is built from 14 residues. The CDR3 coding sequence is TGCGCCAGCAGCCCGCACAGGGAAGACGGTGGCTACACCTTC. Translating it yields CASSPHREDGGYTF.

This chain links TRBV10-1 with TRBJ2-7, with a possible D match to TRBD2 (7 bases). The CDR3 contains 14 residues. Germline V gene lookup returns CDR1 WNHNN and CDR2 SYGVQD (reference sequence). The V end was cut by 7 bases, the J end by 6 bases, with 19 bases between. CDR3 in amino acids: CASKFGGGLGEQYF. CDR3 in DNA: TGCGCCAGCAAATTTGGGGGGGGGCTCGGCGAGCAGTACTTC.

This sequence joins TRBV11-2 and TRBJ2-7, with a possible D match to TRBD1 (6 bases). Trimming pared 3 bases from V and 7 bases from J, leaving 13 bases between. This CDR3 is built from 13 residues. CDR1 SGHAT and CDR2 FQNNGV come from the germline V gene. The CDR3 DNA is TGTGCCAGCAGCTTCACAGGGTCCGGTGAGCAGTACTTC. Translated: CASSFTGSGEQYF.